This paragraph covers one T cell receptor beta chain sequence. Its antigen is unidentified. The data were taken from a study of T cell responses to AZD1222 COVID-19 vaccine. The analysis combined second doses at about 4 or about 12 weeks. Findings and limits, study-wide: The repertoires were collected only after the peak T cell response. Two AZD1222 doses significantly raised spike-specific TCR breadth and depth over controls. Donors, mostly white British, included more females; clonal diversity was possibly underestimated.

The assay was immunoSEQ multiplex PCR, and TCRdb's table has in-frame clones only and misses some. This table has nearly 90,000 clones, 89% appearing once. Per germline, CDR1 MGHRA and CDR2 YSYEKL. The CDR3 contains 15 residues. V dropped 4 bases and J dropped 4; count of bases not matched to a gene: 5. This TCR was recovered from an adult who received the AZD1222 COVID-19 vaccine. The material sequenced was peripheral blood, taken 28 days after the second AZD1222 dose. The chain couples TRBV4-1 to TRBJ1-4; 8 bases align to TRBD1. The CDR3 DNA reads as TGCGCCAGCAGCCGAGCCGGGACAGGTAATGAAAAACTGTTTTTT. Translation: CASSRAGTGNEKLFF.